This TCR beta chain was documented in a study of T cell repertoires in cytomegalovirus infection. Study-wide context: CMV infection together with matching HLA type was indicated by public TCR beta signatures. Study results and limitations: Based on cumulative public TCR beta family frequency, carriers of CMV plus the relevant HLA were identified.

The CDR3 contains 11 residues. Trimming pared 4 bases from V and 5 bases from J, leaving 8 bases between. The V gene's germline CDR1 is SQVTM and CDR2 ANQGSEA. Each CDR3 protein gets one entry after TCRdb re-called the reads with MiXCR. The sample includes around 490,000 distinct CDR3 sequences, 26% seen only once; the top ten take around 14%. This clonotype was picked up a small number of times. Its antigen is not known. Sample: PBMCs. This clonotype was obtained from a human donor in good health (CMV status not recorded). Some clones in this sample may be carry-over from other donors' samples. The genes are TRBV29-1 and TRBJ1-1; D not certain. The CDR3 bases are TGCAGCGTTGGGTCCGGGACTGAAGCTTTCTTT. Translated: CSVGSGTEAFF.